A selection of T cell receptor beta chains follows, all from one sample in a study of blood T cell repertoires in COVID-19. Only in-frame clones appear in the TCRdb table, and some are missing; sequencing was by immunoSEQ multiplex PCR. The profile shows approximately 200,000 clones, more than 80% of them singletons. Sequencing was performed on PBMCs or T cells enriched from blood (not recorded which). The receptors derive from a man aged 35-49 years who had recovered from COVID-19. CDR3s leave out the opening cysteine and the closing phenylalanine or tryptophan. Fields, in order: CDR3 protein, clone size, V gene, J gene. Expanded clones are given a class, and other clones once, few, many or no size at all.

cdr3_aa: ASSSHLRGQGAGGYT
clone_size: .
v_call: TRBV27
j_call: TRBJ1-2

cdr3_aa: ASRLSGVSSYNEQF
clone_size: .
v_call: TRBV5-1
j_call: TRBJ2-1

cdr3_aa: ASSRGDSLYGYT
clone_size: .
v_call: TRBV18
j_call: TRBJ1-2

cdr3_aa: ASRLPTASNNEQF
clone_size: .
v_call: TRBV7-3
j_call: TRBJ2-1

cdr3_aa: ASSPAGRSIPVNTEAF
clone_size: .
v_call: TRBV18
j_call: TRBJ1-1

cdr3_aa: ASTPGLLNTGELF
clone_size: .
v_call: TRBV6-5
j_call: TRBJ2-2

cdr3_aa: ASSPVFAGANVLT
clone_size: .
v_call: TRBV28
j_call: TRBJ2-6

cdr3_aa: ASSEAGGTEAF
clone_size: .
v_call: TRBV25-1
j_call: TRBJ1-1

cdr3_aa: ASSIGGDAGANVLT
clone_size: few
v_call: TRBV19
j_call: TRBJ2-6

cdr3_aa: ASSTSTGATGEQY
clone_size: .
v_call: TRBV19
j_call: TRBJ2-7

cdr3_aa: ASSLQGTDYGYT
clone_size: .
v_call: TRBV5-6
j_call: TRBJ1-2

cdr3_aa: AINAPPRNEQF
clone_size: few
v_call: TRBV10-3
j_call: TRBJ2-1

cdr3_aa: ASSPTGQETQY
clone_size: .
v_call: TRBV18
j_call: TRBJ2-5

cdr3_aa: ASSSDRESTNEKLF
clone_size: .
v_call: TRBV13
j_call: TRBJ1-4

cdr3_aa: ASSQRGGNPAKNIQY
clone_size: .
v_call: TRBV3-1/TRBV3-2
j_call: TRBJ2-4

cdr3_aa: ASSRAGAEGGYT
clone_size: .
v_call: TRBV5-1
j_call: TRBJ1-2

cdr3_aa: ASSQDRGVNNEKLF
clone_size: .
v_call: TRBV4-1
j_call: TRBJ1-4

cdr3_aa: ASSPKAGGDYGYT
clone_size: .
v_call: TRBV18
j_call: TRBJ1-2

cdr3_aa: ASSRMGGRFYEQY
clone_size: .
v_call: TRBV7-2
j_call: TRBJ2-7

cdr3_aa: ASSKTGGGETQY
clone_size: .
v_call: TRBV7-2
j_call: TRBJ2-5

cdr3_aa: ASSRDNSYEQY
clone_size: .
v_call: TRBV3-1/TRBV3-2
j_call: TRBJ2-7

cdr3_aa: ASSLGWGRATTEAF
clone_size: .
v_call: TRBV5-4
j_call: TRBJ1-1

cdr3_aa: ASSLGTNTEAF
clone_size: .
v_call: TRBV7-9
j_call: TRBJ1-1

cdr3_aa: ASSQEGTGRTEAF
clone_size: few
v_call: TRBV3-1/TRBV3-2
j_call: TRBJ1-1

cdr3_aa: AWAGTGTEKLF
clone_size: .
v_call: TRBV30
j_call: TRBJ1-4

cdr3_aa: ASSLVSPASSYEQY
clone_size: .
v_call: TRBV11-2
j_call: TRBJ2-7

cdr3_aa: ASSPRRGQNTGELF
clone_size: .
v_call: TRBV7-8
j_call: TRBJ2-2

cdr3_aa: ASSTHSGGSTEAF
clone_size: .
v_call: TRBV19
j_call: TRBJ1-1

cdr3_aa: ASTESGQANYGYT
clone_size: .
v_call: TRBV6-5
j_call: TRBJ1-2

cdr3_aa: ASSPSPGSSYEQY
clone_size: .
v_call: TRBV27
j_call: TRBJ2-7